This record looks at one T cell receptor (beta chain) sequence and its context. Repertoires were generated with immunoSEQ multiplex PCR, while TCRdb's copy carries only in-frame clones and drops some. The sample lists fewer than 350,000 clones; approximately 90% were seen once. This record belongs to a study of blood T cell repertoires in COVID-19. Trimming left V 6 bases short and J 4 bases short, with 15 bases between. CDR3 length: 14 amino acids. Per germline, CDR1 MDHEN and CDR2 SYDVKM. Sequencing was done on a sample of PBMCs or T cells enriched from blood (not recorded which). The rearrangement joins TRBV28 to TRBJ1-2; D gene unclear. The clonotype comes from a woman between 40 and 50 years old who had recovered from COVID-19. CDR3 region: CASRVLNRGYGYTF. The CDR3 DNA sequence: TGTGCCAGCAGAGTACTAAACCGGGGCTATGGCTACACCTTC.